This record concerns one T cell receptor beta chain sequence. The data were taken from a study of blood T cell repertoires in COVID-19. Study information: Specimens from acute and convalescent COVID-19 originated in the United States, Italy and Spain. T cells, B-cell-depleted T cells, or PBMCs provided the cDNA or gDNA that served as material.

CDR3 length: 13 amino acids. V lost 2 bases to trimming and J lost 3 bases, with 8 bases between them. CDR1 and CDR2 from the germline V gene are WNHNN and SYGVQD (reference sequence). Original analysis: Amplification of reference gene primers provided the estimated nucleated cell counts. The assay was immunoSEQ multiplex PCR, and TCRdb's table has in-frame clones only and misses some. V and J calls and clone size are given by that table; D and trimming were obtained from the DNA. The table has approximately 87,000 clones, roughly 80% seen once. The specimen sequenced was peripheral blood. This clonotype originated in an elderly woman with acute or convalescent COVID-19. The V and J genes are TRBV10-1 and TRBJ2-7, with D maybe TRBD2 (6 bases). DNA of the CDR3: TGCGCCAGCAGTGAGGGCGGGAACTACGAGCAGTACTTC. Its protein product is CASSEGGNYEQYF.